One and the same sample provided the 24 T cell receptor beta chains below, sequenced in a study of cytomegalovirus exposure and HLA in healthy donors. Primers included in the PCR were 60 Vbeta and 13 Jbeta primers. Produced via immunoSEQ multiplex PCR; TCRdb's table is partial and in-frame only. The profile covers a few hundred thousand clones, with approximately 81% appearing a single time and 7% to 9% taken by the ten largest. The sequencing sample was made of PBMCs. The receptors shown here come from an older woman in good health and CMV-seropositive.

V gene TRBV5-6 combines with J gene TRBJ2-7, with 11 bases fitting TRBD2. V lost 3 bases, J lost 12 bases, and 5 bases stayed unmatched. This CDR3 has 12 amino acids. From germline, CDR1 is SGHDT and CDR2 YYEEEE. CDR3 in amino acids: CASSSGLAAGYF. CDR3 nucleotide sequence: TGTGCCAGCAGCTCGGGACTAGCGGCTGGGTACTTC.

The genes are TRBV19 and TRBJ2-5; D is perhaps TRBD2 (6 bases). The CDR3 has 14 residues. The ends were cut back, 1 base at V and 2 bases at J, with 8 bases in the middle. Per germline, CDR1 LNHDA and CDR2 SQIVND (reference sequence). CDR3 sequence reads: CASSIGGAQETQYF. CDR3 in DNA: TGTGCCAGTAGTATAGGCGGGGCACAAGAGACCCAGTACTTC.

The rearrangement joins TRBV4-2 to TRBJ1-5, with 8 bases matching TRBD1. The CDR3 spans 16 residues. Germline-derived CDR1 and CDR2 are LGHNA and YNFKEQ. V was pared by 4 bases and J by 5 bases, with 10 bases of the junction left unmatched. The CDR3 DNA reads as TGTGCCAGCAGCCCAGTGAGCAGGGGGCTGTATCAGCCCCAGCATTTT. Its translation is CASSPVSRGLYQPQHF.

This clone was seen once. The chain has TRBV18 and TRBJ2-3; D may be TRBD1 (6 bases). CDR1 is KGHSH and CDR2 is LQKENI in the germline V gene. The CDR3 has 14 amino acids. V was shortened by 6 bases and J by 5 bases, with 15 bases between the two germline ends. CDR3 DNA: TGTGCCAGCTCCTACAGGGCGGTGGGAGATACGCAGTATTTT. It encodes CASSYRAVGDTQYF.

The chain uses TRBV5-1 and TRBJ2-2; 12 nucleotides line up with TRBD1. With 0 bases clipped from V and 4 bases from J, the junction kept 4 bases outside the gene matches. This CDR3 has 17 residues. Germline V gene data show CDR1 as SGHRS and CDR2 as YFSETQ. CDR3 amino acids: CASSLVGQGAPTGELFF. The CDR3 nucleotides read TGCGCCAGCAGCTTGGTGGGACAGGGGGCGCCCACCGGGGAGCTGTTTTTT.

This sequence joins TRBV7-9 and TRBJ2-7, with 9 positions matching TRBD1. This CDR3 contains 14 residues. The germline V gene has CDR1 SEHNR and CDR2 FQNEAQ (reference sequence). The trim removed 5 bases at V and 2 bases at J, leaving 4 bases unmatched. The CDR3 DNA follows: TGTGCCAGCAGCCCGACAGGGGGTACCTACGAGCAGTACTTC. Translating gives CASSPTGGTYEQYF.

Only one count was recorded for this clone. The chain is built from TRBV14 and TRBJ2-4; TRBD2 might be the D (5 bases). With 1 base removed from V and 5 bases from J, the gap between germline ends came to 9 bases. The CDR3 totals 14 residues. Germline CDR1 and CDR2: SGHDN and FVKESK. CDR3 DNA sequence: TGTGCCAGCAGCCAAGCTGGTAGCGAAAACATTCAGTACTTC. It translates to CASSQAGSENIQYF.

About this clone itself: One end of the junction fails to match germline, which may point to a read error. The sample has other DNA sequences that encode this CDR3 too. The rearrangement links TRBV2 to TRBJ1-2; the match to TRBD1 covers 11 bases. This CDR3 region has 17 residues. CDR1 is SNHLY and CDR2 is FYNNEI in the germline V gene. CDR3 amino acids: CASTRLGQGVWVYGYTF. The CDR3 region has the DNA TGTGCCAGCACACGTTTGGGACAGGGGGTATGGGTCTATGGCTACACCTTT.

The chain is built from TRBV5-4 and TRBJ2-1; 9 bases map to TRBD1. This CDR3 comprises 16 residues. CDR1 is SGHNT and CDR2 is YYREEE in the germline V gene (reference sequence). Trimming removed 3 bases from V and 4 bases from J; junction bases left unmatched: 8. The CDR3 DNA follows: TGTGCCAGCAGCTCTCCAAACAGGGGGCTTTACAATGAGCAGTTCTTC. As protein: CASSSPNRGLYNEQFF.

The chain carries TRBV27 and TRBJ2-3; 11 positions match TRBD2. This CDR3 spans 17 amino acids. Trimming removed 5 bases from V and 6 bases from J; junction bases left unmatched: 13. Germline loops: CDR1 MNHEY, CDR2 SMNVEV (reference sequence). CDR3 residues: CASSRGLAGLRGDTQYF. The CDR3 coding sequence is TGTGCCAGCAGTCGTGGACTAGCGGGTCTCAGAGGGGATACGCAGTATTTT.

The genes are TRBV4-1 and TRBJ2-7, with a tentative D call TRBD1 (6 bases). Trimming took off 1 base at V and 4 bases at J, with 14 bases between the two ends. CDR3 length: 15 amino acids. CDR1 and CDR2 from the germline V gene are MGHRA and YSYEKL. The CDR3, as DNA: TGCGCCAGCAGCCAAGTCCGAGGTGGACAGTACGAGCAGTACTTC. The encoded protein is CASSQVRGGQYEQYF.

This clone was found once. V gene TRBV20-1 combines with J gene TRBJ1-1; TRBD1 is a possible D gene (5 bases). This CDR3 spans 10 amino acids. Germline V gives CDR1 DFQATT, CDR2 SNEGSKA (reference sequence). In DNA, the CDR3 is TGCAACGCTAGAGGACATGAAGCTTTCTTT. Protein product: CNARGHEAFF.

The rearrangement links TRBV14 to TRBJ1-2, with D perhaps TRBD1 (5 bases). Germline assignment: CDR1 SGHDN and CDR2 FVKESK. This CDR3 has 15 amino acids. V dropped 0 bases and J dropped 5 bases, with 13 bases sitting between them. The CDR3 sequence is CASSQDPGGPYGYTF. The CDR3 coding sequence is TGTGCCAGCAGCCAAGACCCGGGGGGACCATATGGCTACACCTTC.

V gene TRBV2 combines with J gene TRBJ2-7; no reliable D call. This CDR3 is 13 amino acids long. Trimming stripped 7 bases from V and 2 bases from J, with 12 bases between. Germline values: CDR1 SNHLY, CDR2 FYNNEI. The CDR3 region has the DNA TGTGCCAGCACCTCTATGTCCCCCTACGAGCAGTACTTC. Residues: CASTSMSPYEQYF.

The chain links TRBV10-3 to TRBJ2-7, with D perhaps matching TRBD2 (6 bases). The germline V gene has CDR1 ENHRY and CDR2 SYGVKD. The CDR3 is 14 residues long. Trimming took 2 bases from V and 5 from J, leaving 13 bases between them. Here the CDR3 DNA reads TGTGCCATCAGTGAGCCGGGACTGACCCACGAGCAGTACTTC. Protein: CAISEPGLTHEQYF.

The V and J genes are TRBV29-1 and TRBJ2-1, with no clear D. This CDR3 contains 15 residues. Germline loops: CDR1 SQVTM, CDR2 ANQGSEA. Deletions cut 2 bases from V and 7 bases from J, with 18 bases between. CDR3 DNA: TGCAGCGTTGAATCCGTGATCCGGCAGGATAATGAGCAGTTCTTC. The encoded protein is CSVESVIRQDNEQFF.

The chain is built from TRBV29-1 and TRBJ2-3; TRBD1 agrees at 9 bases. The germline V gene has CDR1 SQVTM and CDR2 ANQGSEA. The CDR3 is made up of 14 amino acids. Trimming at V came to 3 bases and at J to 3 bases, leaving 4 bases not matched to a gene. The CDR3 region is CSVESGTGTDTQYF. The CDR3, as DNA: TGCAGCGTTGAGAGTGGGACAGGGACAGATACGCAGTATTTT.

The V call is TRBV7-2, the J call TRBJ2-1, with 11 bases identical to TRBD2. Trimming cost V 5 bases and J 3 bases; bases outside gene matches: 3. The CDR3 loop spans 15 amino acids. Germline lookup yields CDR1 SGHTA and CDR2 FQGNSA. For the CDR3, the DNA is TGTGCCAGCAGCGTCCTAGCGGGAGGCTACAATGAGCAGTTCTTC. This sequence encodes CASSVLAGGYNEQFF.

This clone was seen just once. The J gene is TRBJ1-2, the V gene TRBV14; D gene uncertain. This CDR3 spans 17 amino acids. Trimming pared 1 base from V and 4 bases from J, leaving 19 bases between. CDR1 is SGHDN, CDR2 FVKESK, per germline. The CDR3: CASSQGAPGEVAYGYTF. In DNA, the CDR3 is TGTGCCAGCAGCCAAGGAGCACCCGGGGAGGTGGCCTATGGCTACACCTTC.

V usage is TRBV19 and J usage is TRBJ2-1; weak D call: TRBD2 (6 bases). Germline CDR1 and CDR2: LNHDA and SQIVND (reference sequence). The CDR3 covers 13 residues. The V end lost 5 bases, the J end lost 5 bases, and 10 bases lay between the germline ends. This CDR3 is CASSLAENNEQFF. As DNA, the CDR3 is TGTGCCAGTAGTTTAGCGGAGAACAATGAGCAGTTCTTC.

V usage is TRBV5-4 and J usage is TRBJ2-5, with 15 nucleotides matching TRBD2. TRBJ2-7 matches the DNA end more closely, so the J call is doubtful. There are 17 residues in the CDR3. In germline, CDR1 is SGHNT, CDR2 YYREEE (reference sequence). As DNA, the CDR3 is TGTGCCAGCAGCTTCTTAACCGGGACTAGCGGGAGGCACGAGCAGTACTTC. This gives the protein CASSFLTGTSGRHEQYF.

The gene calls are TRBV19 and TRBJ2-7, with TRBD2 matching over 8 bases. Germline CDR1 is LNHDA and CDR2 is SQIVND (reference sequence). J gave up 3 bases and V 10 bases, and 2 bases lay outside the gene matches. The CDR3 contains 11 residues. The CDR3 DNA follows: TGTGCCACCCGGGGGGGCTACGAGCAGTACTTC. Translated: CATRGGYEQYF.

This CDR3 reads CSVPTSRNGYTF. Here the CDR3 DNA reads TGCAGCGTTCCGACATCACGTAATGGCTACACCTTC. The rearrangement uses TRBV29-1 and TRBJ1-2, with D uncertain. V was pared by 5 bases and J by 6 bases, with 13 bases between. CDR3 size: 12 residues. Germline loops: CDR1 SQVTM, CDR2 ANQGSEA.

The J gene is TRBJ2-7, the V gene TRBV9; D may be TRBD2 (5 bases). Germline-derived CDR1 and CDR2 are SGDLS and YYNGEE. This CDR3 has 14 residues. V lost 0 bases to trimming and J lost 3 bases, with 10 bases between them. CDR3: CASSVGGGDYEQYF. In DNA form, the CDR3 reads TGTGCCAGCAGCGTAGGCGGAGGAGACTACGAGCAGTACTTC.